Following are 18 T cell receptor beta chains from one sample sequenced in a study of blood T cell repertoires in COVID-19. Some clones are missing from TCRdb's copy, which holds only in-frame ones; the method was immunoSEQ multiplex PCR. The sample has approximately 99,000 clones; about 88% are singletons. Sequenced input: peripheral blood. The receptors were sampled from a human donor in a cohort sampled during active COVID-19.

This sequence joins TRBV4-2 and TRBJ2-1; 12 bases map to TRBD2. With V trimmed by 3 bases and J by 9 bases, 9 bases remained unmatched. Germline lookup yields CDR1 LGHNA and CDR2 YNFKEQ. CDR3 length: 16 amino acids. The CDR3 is CASSQASGGAAAEQFF. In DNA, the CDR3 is TGTGCCAGCAGCCAGGCTAGCGGGGGGGCAGCAGCTGAGCAGTTCTTC.

The CDR3 nucleotides are TGTGCCAGCAGTTTAGCCAGGCCTGTGGCTGGAAACACCATATATTTT. Translating it yields CASSLARPVAGNTIYF. This chain connects TRBV27 to TRBJ1-3; no clear D. Germline CDR1 and CDR2: MNHEY and SMNVEV (reference sequence). This CDR3 has 16 residues. The V and J ends lost 2 bases and 2 bases respectively, with 13 bases between them.

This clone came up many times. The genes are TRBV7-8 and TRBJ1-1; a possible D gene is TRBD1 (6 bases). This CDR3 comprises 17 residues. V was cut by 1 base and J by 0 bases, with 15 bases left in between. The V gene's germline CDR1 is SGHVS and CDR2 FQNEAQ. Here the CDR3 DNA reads TGTGCCAGCAGCTTAGTGGCCCCGGGGGGCTTGAACACTGAAGCTTTCTTT. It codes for CASSLVAPGGLNTEAFF.

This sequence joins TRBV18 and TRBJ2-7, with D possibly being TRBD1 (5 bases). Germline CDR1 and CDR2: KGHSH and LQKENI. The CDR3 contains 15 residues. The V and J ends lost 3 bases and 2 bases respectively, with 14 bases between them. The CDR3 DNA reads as TGTGCCAGCTCACCTGCTGGAACAGGACCCTACGAGCAGTACTTC. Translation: CASSPAGTGPYEQYF.

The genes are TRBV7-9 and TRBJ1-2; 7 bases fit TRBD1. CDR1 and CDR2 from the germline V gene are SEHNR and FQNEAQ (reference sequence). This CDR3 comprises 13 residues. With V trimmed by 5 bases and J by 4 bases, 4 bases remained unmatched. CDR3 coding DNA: TGTGCCAGCAGCCAGGGACAGCGCTATGGCTACACCTTC. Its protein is CASSQGQRYGYTF.

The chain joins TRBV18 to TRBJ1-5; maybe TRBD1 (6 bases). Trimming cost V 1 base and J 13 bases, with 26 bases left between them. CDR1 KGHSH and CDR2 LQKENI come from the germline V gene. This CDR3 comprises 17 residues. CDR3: CASSPRAGTMGDTGQHF. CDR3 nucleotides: TGTGCCAGCTCACCACGGGCCGGTACAATGGGGGACACTGGGCAGCATTTT.

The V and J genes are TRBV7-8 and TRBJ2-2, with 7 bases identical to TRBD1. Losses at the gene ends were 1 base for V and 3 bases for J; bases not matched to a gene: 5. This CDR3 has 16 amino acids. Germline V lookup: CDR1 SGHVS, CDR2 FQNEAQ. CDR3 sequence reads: CASSLVEGAHTGELFF. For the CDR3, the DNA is TGTGCCAGCAGCTTAGTAGAGGGGGCCCACACCGGGGAGCTGTTTTTT.

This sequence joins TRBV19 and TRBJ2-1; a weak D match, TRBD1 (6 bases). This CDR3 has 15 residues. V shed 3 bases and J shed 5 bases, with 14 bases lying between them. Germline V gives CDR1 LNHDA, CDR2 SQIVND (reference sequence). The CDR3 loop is CASSIVKRDNNEQFF. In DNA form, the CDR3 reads TGTGCCAGTAGTATCGTTAAGAGGGACAACAATGAGCAGTTCTTC.

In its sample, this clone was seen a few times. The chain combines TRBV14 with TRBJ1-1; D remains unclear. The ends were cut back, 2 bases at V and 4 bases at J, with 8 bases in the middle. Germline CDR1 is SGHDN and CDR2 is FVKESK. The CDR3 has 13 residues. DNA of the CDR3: TGTGCCAGCAGCCAATCAGCGTCCACTGAAGCTTTCTTT. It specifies CASSQSASTEAFF.

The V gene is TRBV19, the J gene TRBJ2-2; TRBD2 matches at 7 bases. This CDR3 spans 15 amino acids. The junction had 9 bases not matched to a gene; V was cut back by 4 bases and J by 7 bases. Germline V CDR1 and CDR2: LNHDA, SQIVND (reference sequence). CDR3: CASSSREVKGGELFF. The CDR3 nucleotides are TGTGCCAGTAGTAGCCGGGAGGTTAAGGGCGGGGAGCTGTTTTTT. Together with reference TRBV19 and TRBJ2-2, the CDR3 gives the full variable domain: DGGITQSPKYLFRKEGQNVTLSCEQNLNHDAMYWYRQDPGQGLRLIYYSQIVNDFQKGDIAEGYSVSREKKESFPLTVTSAQKNPTAFYLCASSSREVKGGELFFGEGSRLTVL.

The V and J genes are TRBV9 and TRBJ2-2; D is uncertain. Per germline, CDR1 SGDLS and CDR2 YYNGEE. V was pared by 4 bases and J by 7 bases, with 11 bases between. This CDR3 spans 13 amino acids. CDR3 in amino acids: CASSSQEYGELFF. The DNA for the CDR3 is TGTGCCAGCAGCTCCCAGGAATACGGGGAGCTGTTTTTT.

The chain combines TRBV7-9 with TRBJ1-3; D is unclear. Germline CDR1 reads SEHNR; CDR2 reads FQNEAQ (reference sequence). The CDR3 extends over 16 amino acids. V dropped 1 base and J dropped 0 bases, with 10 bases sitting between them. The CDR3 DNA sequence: TGTGCCAGCAGCTTAGTAGGTGGGAGCTCTGGAAACACCATATATTTT. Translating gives CASSLVGGSSGNTIYF.

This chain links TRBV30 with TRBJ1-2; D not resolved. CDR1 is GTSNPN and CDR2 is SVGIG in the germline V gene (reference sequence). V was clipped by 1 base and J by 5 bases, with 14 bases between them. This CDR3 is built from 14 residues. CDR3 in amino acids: CAWSEEPYYYGYTF. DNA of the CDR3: TGTGCCTGGAGTGAGGAGCCTTACTATTATGGCTACACCTTC.

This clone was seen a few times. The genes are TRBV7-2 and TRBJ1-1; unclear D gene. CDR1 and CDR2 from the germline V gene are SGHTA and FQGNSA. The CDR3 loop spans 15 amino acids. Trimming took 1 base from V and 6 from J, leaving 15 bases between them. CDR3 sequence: CASSLGRGIRSEAFF. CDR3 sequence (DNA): TGTGCCAGCAGCTTAGGTCGGGGAATTCGCTCTGAAGCTTTCTTT.

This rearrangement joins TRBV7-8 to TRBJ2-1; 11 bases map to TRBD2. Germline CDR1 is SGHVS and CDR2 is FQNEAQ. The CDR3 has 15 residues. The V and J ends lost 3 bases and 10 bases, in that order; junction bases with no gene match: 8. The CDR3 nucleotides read TGTGCCAGCAGCTTTAGCGGGAGGGCCCTGGGGGAGCAGTTCTTC. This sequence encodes CASSFSGRALGEQFF.

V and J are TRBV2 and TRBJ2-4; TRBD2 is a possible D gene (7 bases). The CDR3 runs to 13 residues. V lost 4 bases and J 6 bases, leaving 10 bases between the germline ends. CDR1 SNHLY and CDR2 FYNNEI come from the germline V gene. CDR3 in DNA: TGTGCCAGCAGTGTAGGGGGGGGAAACATTCAGTACTTC. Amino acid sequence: CASSVGGGNIQYF.

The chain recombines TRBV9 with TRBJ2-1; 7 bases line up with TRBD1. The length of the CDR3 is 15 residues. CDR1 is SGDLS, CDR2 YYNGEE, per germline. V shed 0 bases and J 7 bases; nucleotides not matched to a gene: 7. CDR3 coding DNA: TGTGCCAGCAGCGTAGGACGGGACAGAAAGAATGAGCAGTTCTTC. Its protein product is CASSVGRDRKNEQFF.

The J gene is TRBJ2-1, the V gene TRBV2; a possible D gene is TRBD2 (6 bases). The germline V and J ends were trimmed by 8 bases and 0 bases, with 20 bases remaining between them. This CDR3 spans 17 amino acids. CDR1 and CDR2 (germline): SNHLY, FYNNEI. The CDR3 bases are TGTGCCAGCTCCCCCCGGACTGCCGGGGGCTCCTACAATGAGCAGTTCTTC. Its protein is CASSPRTAGGSYNEQFF.